These T cell receptor beta chains were read from a single sample in a study of human T cells and chemical hapten exposure. MiXCR, run by TCRdb on the RACE reads, gives a single entry per CDR3 protein. The data hold tens of thousands of distinct CDR3 sequences, with roughly a tenth observed a single time. The sample in question was whole blood, obtained in connection with sensitization to the hapten diphenylcyclopropenone (DPC). These receptors all come from a woman aged 25 to 45 with alopecia areata. Some clones in this sample may be carry-over from other donors' samples. The conserved cysteine and the conserved F or W are not part of the CDR3 here.

11	TRBV14	ASSQENTGELF
11	TRBV18	ASSIGLGETQY
14	TRBV7-2	ASSFAGSMGTDTQY
11	TRBV29-1	SVVLGQGTEAF
12	TRBV6-5	ASSWSGAGNTIY
12	TRBV10-3	AAGEPGGYNTQY
11	TRBV7-2	ASSLVRGYEQF
10	TRBV29-1	SVEGGGNEQF
10	TRBV3-1	ASSQWGETQY
14	TRBV2	ASSEAGQLGVTEAF
10	TRBV29-1	SVTGRGTEAF
12	TRBV3-1	ASSQALRPETQY
14	TRBV11-2	ASSLIRRGGGNEQF
13	TRBV30	AWSQPWASNEKLF
12	TRBV9	ASTRADRGGEQY
12	TRBV4-1	ASSRGEGNQPQH
12	TRBV6-2/TRBV6-3	ASSYHRDTGELF
13	TRBV30	AWSSVTSTRETQY
13	TRBV28	ASSSPGRVAETQY
11	TRBV6-5	ASSPEVGELEY
14	TRBV6-6	ASNPRRQGSTGELF
9	TRBV20-1	SAIHWDTQY
12	TRBV6-5	ASSYSTGWSPLH
14	TRBV10-3	AISPGTGSSTGELF
10	TRBV6-2/TRBV6-3	ASSSPFDTQY